These 23 T cell receptor beta chains came from one sample sequenced in a study of technical replicates of blood from a handful of donors. Repertoires were generated with immunoSEQ multiplex PCR, while TCRdb's copy carries only in-frame clones and drops some. Here the sample spans about 100,000 clones, nearly 97% being singletons. Sequenced sample: T cells isolated from PBMCs. The receptor set was obtained from a human donor in good health.

This CDR3 reads CAISERGGMEGYGYTF. In DNA form, the CDR3 reads TGTGCCATCAGTGAGAGGGGGGGGATGGAAGGCTATGGCTACACCTTC. V is TRBV10-3 and J is TRBJ1-2, with a tentative D call TRBD1 (6 bases). This CDR3 has 16 residues. Germline V gene data show CDR1 as ENHRY and CDR2 as SYGVKD. V lost 2 bases and J lost 4, with 17 bases in between.

The chain employs TRBV5-1 and TRBJ2-7, with 7 bases aligning to TRBD1. The CDR3 length is 16 residues. The ends lost 4 bases at V and 2 bases at J; junction bases unmatched: 12. The V gene's germline CDR1 is SGHRS and CDR2 YFSETQ. The CDR3 here is CASSKATGQSAYEQYF. CDR3 nucleotide sequence: TGCGCCAGCAGCAAGGCCACGGGACAGAGTGCCTACGAGCAGTACTTC.

J is TRBJ2-1 and V is TRBV15, with D perhaps TRBD1 (6 bases). The V gene lost 4 bases and the J gene lost 4 bases, with 20 bases spanning the gap. The CDR3 has 17 residues. Germline-derived CDR1 and CDR2 are LNHNV and YYDKDF (reference sequence). The CDR3 nucleotides read TGTGCCACCAGCACAAACAGGGAGTTTAAAATTTACAATGAGCAGTTCTTC. It translates to CATSTNREFKIYNEQFF. Full variable domain (remainder filled in from reference TRBV15 and TRBJ2-1): DAMVIQNPRYQVTQFGKPVTLSCSQTLNHNVMYWYQQKSSQAPKLLFHYYDKDFNNEADTPDNFQSRRPNTSFCFLDIRSPGLGDTAMYLCATSTNREFKIYNEQFFGPGTRLTVL.

The chain recombines TRBV29-1 with TRBJ2-4; perhaps TRBD1 as D (5 bases). The V gene's germline CDR1 is SQVTM and CDR2 ANQGSEA. There are 15 residues in the CDR3. Trimming cost V 3 bases and J 5 bases, with 17 bases left between them. DNA for the CDR3: TGCAGCGTTGAGTCGAGATTAGGGGTGCAAAACATTCAGTACTTC. Translation gives CSVESRLGVQNIQYF.

V is TRBV2 and J is TRBJ2-7; 10 nucleotides line up with TRBD1. Trimming cost V 6 bases and J 3 bases; bases outside gene matches: 8. This CDR3 is built from 15 residues. Per germline, CDR1 SNHLY and CDR2 FYNNEI. CDR3 sequence: CASREDGDRGYEQYF. For the CDR3, the DNA is TGTGCCAGCAGAGAGGATGGGGACAGGGGCTACGAGCAGTACTTC.

The chain recombines TRBV7-9 with TRBJ1-4; D unclear. The CDR3 has 14 residues. Trimming removed 2 bases at V and 0 bases at J, with 4 bases between. Germline V gene lookup returns CDR1 SEHNR and CDR2 FQNEAQ (reference sequence). Here the CDR3 reads CASSLLATNEKLFF. The CDR3 DNA reads TGTGCCAGCAGCTTATTAGCAACTAATGAAAAACTGTTTTTT.

CDR3 loop: CASSRQGMVVGELFF. The CDR3 DNA follows: TGTGCCAGCAGCCGACAGGGAATGGTTGTCGGGGAGCTGTTTTTT. The chain is built from TRBV14 and TRBJ2-2; 7 bases align to TRBD1. This CDR3 is built from 15 residues. V shed 4 bases and J 7 bases; nucleotides not matched to a gene: 9. Germline CDR1 and CDR2: SGHDN and FVKESK.

This clone was recorded only once. This sequence joins TRBV27 and TRBJ1-1; 8 nucleotides align to TRBD1. The CDR3 length is 14 residues. V shed 3 bases, J shed 1 base, and the junction held 1 base outside the gene matches. Germline CDR1 and CDR2: MNHEY and SMNVEV (reference sequence). This CDR3 is CASSFQGANTEAFF. Here the CDR3 DNA reads TGTGCCAGCAGTTTTCAGGGGGCGAACACTGAAGCTTTCTTT.

Only one count was recorded for this clone. The CDR3 is CASSRREVAGGSHQETQYF. CDR3 bases: TGTGCCAGCAGCCGAAGGGAGGTAGCGGGGGGGTCTCACCAAGAGACCCAGTACTTC. This chain uses TRBV4-2 with TRBJ2-5; 11 bases align to TRBD2. V trimming: 4 bases; J trimming: 0 bases; junction bases outside the gene matches: 13. Germline V gene sequence: CDR1 LGHNA, CDR2 YNFKEQ. The CDR3 runs to 19 residues.

This sequence joins TRBV30 and TRBJ1-2, with 7 bases identical to TRBD1. Unmatched junction bases numbered 5, after V lost 0 bases and J lost 13 bases. Germline loops: CDR1 GTSNPN, CDR2 SVGIG (reference sequence). The CDR3 runs to 11 residues. CDR3 sequence: CAWSVQGLGTF. In DNA form, the CDR3 reads TGTGCCTGGAGTGTACAGGGGCTCGGCACCTTC. The full variable domain, with the rest looked up from reference TRBV30 and TRBJ1-2, is SQTIHQWPATLVQPVGSPLSLECTVEGTSNPNLYWYRQAAGRGLQLLFYSVGIGQISSEVPQNLSASRPQDRQFILSSKKLLLSDSGFYLCAWSVQGLGTFGSGTRLTVV.

This chain uses TRBV4-1 with TRBJ1-1; possibly TRBD1 for D (6 bases). V lost 1 base and J 6 bases, leaving 12 bases between the germline ends. CDR3 length: 14 residues. Germline lookup yields CDR1 MGHRA and CDR2 YSYEKL. The CDR3 bases are TGCGCCAGCAGCCAAGTGAACAGGGCCTCTGAAGCTTTCTTT. Its protein is CASSQVNRASEAFF.

V is TRBV4-1 and J is TRBJ1-3; D unresolved. Trimming left V 2 bases short and J 4 bases short, with 12 bases between. Germline V gene lookup returns CDR1 MGHRA and CDR2 YSYEKL. The length of the CDR3 is 15 residues. CDR3 sequence: CASSQPVLRGNTIYF. The CDR3 DNA reads as TGCGCCAGCAGCCAACCGGTTCTTCGAGGAAACACCATATATTTT.

The chain recombines TRBV5-1 with TRBJ2-1; 7 nucleotides align to TRBD2. The CDR3 contains 18 residues. Looked up from germline, CDR1 is SGHRS and CDR2 is YFSETQ. Trimming took 2 bases from V and 6 from J; bases not matched to a gene: 17. As DNA, the CDR3 is TGCGCCAGCAGCTTTCTATTCATAGGCGGGAGTGGGGCCAATGAGCAGTTCTTC. It codes for CASSFLFIGGSGANEQFF. Based on the CDR3 plus reference TRBV5-1 and TRBJ2-1, the full variable domain is KAGVTQTPRYLIKTRGQQVTLSCSPISGHRSVSWYQQTPGQGLQFLFEYFSETQRNKGNFPGRFSGRQFSNSRSEMNVSTLELGDSALYLCASSFLFIGGSGANEQFFGPGTRLTVL.

The genes are TRBV14 and TRBJ1-5, with a weak D call TRBD1 (6 bases). The germline V and J ends were trimmed by 9 bases and 5 bases, with 14 bases remaining between them. From germline, CDR1 is SGHDN and CDR2 FVKESK. This CDR3 is built from 13 residues. As DNA, the CDR3 is TGTGCCAGTCTCAGGGGCCCCGATCAGCCCCAGCATTTT. Protein product: CASLRGPDQPQHF. Using reference TRBV14 and TRBJ1-5 for the parts outside the CDR3, the full variable domain is EAGVTQFPSHSVIEKGQTVTLRCDPISGHDNLYWYRRVMGKEIKFLLHFVKESKQDESGMPNNRFLAERTGGTYSTLKVQPAELEDSGVYFCASLRGPDQPQHFGDGTRLSIL.

This rearrangement joins TRBV19 to TRBJ2-7; 7 positions agree with TRBD2. V shed 7 bases and J 7 bases; nucleotides not matched to a gene: 13. CDR3 length: 14 residues. CDR1 and CDR2 (germline): LNHDA, SQIVND (reference sequence). DNA for the CDR3: TGTGCCAGTACTACCCGGACGGGGGGTGGGGAGCAGTACTTC. This sequence encodes CASTTRTGGGEQYF.

The V and J genes are TRBV14 and TRBJ1-1; 7 bases align to TRBD1. This CDR3 has 14 residues. V dropped 9 bases and J dropped 3; count of bases not matched to a gene: 10. Germline V lookup: CDR1 SGHDN, CDR2 FVKESK. The CDR3 reads CARKMDRRDTEAFF. The CDR3 DNA sequence: TGTGCCAGAAAAATGGACAGGAGAGACACTGAAGCTTTCTTT.

The CDR3 sequence: CASTPLANPYEQYF. CDR3 nucleotides: TGTGCCAGCACCCCTTTGGCAAACCCCTACGAGCAGTACTTC. The chain has TRBV27 and TRBJ2-7; D remains ambiguous. The CDR3 is made up of 14 amino acids. Trimming shortened V by 7 bases and J by 2 bases, and 15 bases separated the two germline ends. Germline V gene lookup returns CDR1 MNHEY and CDR2 SMNVEV (reference sequence).

The chain employs TRBV7-9 and TRBJ1-2, with 7 bases fitting TRBD1. This CDR3 is built from 14 residues. V lost 2 bases and J lost 3; bases outside the gene matches: 3. Per germline, CDR1 SEHNR and CDR2 FQNEAQ (reference sequence). The CDR3 is CASSLNRGDYGYTF. CDR3 nucleotide sequence: TGTGCCAGCAGCTTAAACAGGGGAGACTATGGCTACACCTTC.

The CDR3 region has the DNA TGCGCCAGCAGCTCGGGACTAGCGGGATTGAATGAGCAGTTCTTC. Translated: CASSSGLAGLNEQFF. This chain joins TRBV5-1 and TRBJ2-1; 13 bases are a match to TRBD2. The CDR3 runs to 15 residues. Germline lookup yields CDR1 SGHRS and CDR2 YFSETQ. The junction had 4 bases not matched to a gene; V was cut back by 3 bases and J by 7 bases. Full variable domain (outside the CDR3, taken from reference TRBV5-1 and TRBJ2-1): KAGVTQTPRYLIKTRGQQVTLSCSPISGHRSVSWYQQTPGQGLQFLFEYFSETQRNKGNFPGRFSGRQFSNSRSEMNVSTLELGDSALYLCASSSGLAGLNEQFFGPGTRLTVL.

V and J are TRBV5-6 and TRBJ2-7; 12 bases agree with TRBD2. This CDR3 comprises 15 residues. V lost 3 bases to trimming and J lost 10 bases; unmatched junction nucleotides: 11. CDR1 and CDR2 from the germline V gene are SGHDT and YYEEEE. The CDR3 region has the DNA TGTGCCAGCAGCTACCCCGGGACTAGCGGGCGCTCTCAGTACTTC. Translation gives CASSYPGTSGRSQYF.

The rearrangement links TRBV5-1 to TRBJ2-2; perhaps TRBD1 as D (6 bases). The CDR3 is 14 amino acids. V lost 7 bases, J lost 6 bases, and 16 bases lay in between. Germline CDR1 reads SGHRS; CDR2 reads YFSETQ. The CDR3 sequence: CASDLTGLSGELFF. Written as DNA, the CDR3 is TGCGCCAGCGACCTCACAGGGTTGTCCGGGGAGCTGTTTTTT.

This clone has more than one count but fewer than ten. The chain links TRBV6-1 to TRBJ1-1, with D perhaps TRBD1 (5 bases). CDR3 size: 14 residues. Germline V gives CDR1 MNHNS, CDR2 SASEGT. The V gene lost 4 bases and the J gene lost 0 bases, with 9 bases spanning the gap. The CDR3 is CASSGRQLNTEAFF. DNA of the CDR3: TGTGCCAGCAGTGGGAGACAGCTGAACACTGAAGCTTTCTTT.

The gene calls are TRBV4-1 and TRBJ2-5; 12 bases map to TRBD2. The germline gives CDR1 MGHRA, CDR2 YSYEKL. With V trimmed by 2 bases and J by 0 bases, 7 bases remained unmatched. This CDR3 is 18 amino acids long. CDR3 in DNA: TGCGCCAGCAGCCAACTACTAGCGGGGGGCCACTACCAAGAGACCCAGTACTTC. Its protein is CASSQLLAGGHYQETQYF.